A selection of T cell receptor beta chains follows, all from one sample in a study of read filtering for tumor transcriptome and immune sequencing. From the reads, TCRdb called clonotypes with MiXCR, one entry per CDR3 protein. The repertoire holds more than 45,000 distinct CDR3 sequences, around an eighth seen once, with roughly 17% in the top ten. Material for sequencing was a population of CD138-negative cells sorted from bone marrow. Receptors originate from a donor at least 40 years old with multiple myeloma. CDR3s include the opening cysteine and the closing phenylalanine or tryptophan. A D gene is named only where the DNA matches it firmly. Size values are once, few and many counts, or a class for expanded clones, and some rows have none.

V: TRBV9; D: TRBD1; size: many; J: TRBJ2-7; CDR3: CASSQGTGRAYEQYF; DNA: TGTGCCAGCAGCCAAGGGACAGGGCGGGCCTACGAGCAGTACTTC
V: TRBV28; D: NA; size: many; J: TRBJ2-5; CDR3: CASSSPGGGPPTQYF; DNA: TGTGCCAGCAGTTCCCCTGGTGGGGGGCCTCCGACCCAGTACTTC
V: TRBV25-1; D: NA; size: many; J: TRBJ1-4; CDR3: CASSELRTTNEKLFF; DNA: TGTGCCAGCAGTGAACTCAGGACAACTAATGAAAAACTGTTTTTT
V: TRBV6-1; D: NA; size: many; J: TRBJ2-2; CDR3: CASSDGSLTGELFF; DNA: TGTGCCAGCAGTGACGGGAGCCTCACCGGGGAGCTGTTTTTT
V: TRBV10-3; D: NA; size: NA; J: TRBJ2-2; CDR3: CAIRGGDGRNTGELFF; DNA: TGTGCCATTCGCGGAGGAGACGGAAGGAACACCGGGGAGCTGTTTTTT
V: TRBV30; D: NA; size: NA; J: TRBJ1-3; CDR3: CAWTRCERNTIYF; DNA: TGTGCCTGGACCCGCTGCGAGAGGAACACCATATATTTT
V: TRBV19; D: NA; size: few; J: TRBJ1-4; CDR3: CASSIGVSNEKLFF; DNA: TGTGCCAGTAGTATCGGAGTTTCCAATGAAAAACTGTTTTTT
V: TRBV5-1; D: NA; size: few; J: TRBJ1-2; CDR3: CASSPRTEYGYTF; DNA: TGCGCCAGCTCCCCGAGGACGGAATATGGCTACACCTTC
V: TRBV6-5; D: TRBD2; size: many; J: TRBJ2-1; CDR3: CASLLCSGLAFCEQFF; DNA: TGTGCCAGCTTGTTATGCTCGGGACTAGCGTTTTGTGAGCAGTTCTTC
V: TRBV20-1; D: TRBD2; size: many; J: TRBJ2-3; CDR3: CSARTFGGAVDTQYF; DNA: TGCAGTGCGCGTACCTTCGGGGGGGCCGTGGATACGCAGTATTTT
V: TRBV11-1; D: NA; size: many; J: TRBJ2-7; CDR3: CASSRSGQRQSSYEQYF; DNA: TGTGCCAGCAGCCGGAGTGGTCAGAGACAGAGTTCCTACGAGCAGTACTTC
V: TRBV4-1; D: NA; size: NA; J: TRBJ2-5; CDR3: CASSQGFQETQYF; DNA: TGCGCCAGCAGCCAGGGTTTCCAAGAGACCCAGTACTTC
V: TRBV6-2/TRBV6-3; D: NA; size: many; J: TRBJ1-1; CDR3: CASRAPTGQNAEAFF; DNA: TGTGCCAGCAGGGCACCCACAGGGCAAAACGCTGAAGCTTTCTTT
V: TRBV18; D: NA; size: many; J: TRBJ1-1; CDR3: CASSPHKVGNTEAFF; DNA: TGTGCCAGCTCACCACACAAGGTTGGCAACACTGAAGCTTTCTTT
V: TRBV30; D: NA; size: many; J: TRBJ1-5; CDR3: CAWTEDGGQPQHF; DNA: TGTGCCTGGACCGAAGACGGGGGTCAGCCCCAGCATTTT
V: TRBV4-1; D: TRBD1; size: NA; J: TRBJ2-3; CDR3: CASSHPGGRSTDTQYF; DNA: TGCGCCAGCAGCCATCCAGGGGGCCGTAGCACAGATACGCAGTATTTT
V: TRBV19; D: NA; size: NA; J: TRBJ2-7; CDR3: CASSQQSVSYEQYF; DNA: TGTGCCAGTAGTCAACAGTCAGTTTCCTACGAGCAGTACTTC
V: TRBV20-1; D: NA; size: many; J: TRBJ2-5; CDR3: CSALSPGQNQETQYF; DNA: TGCAGTGCTCTCTCACCGGGACAAAACCAAGAGACCCAGTACTTC
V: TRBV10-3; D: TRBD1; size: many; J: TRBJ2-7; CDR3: CAISDRTGGHEQYF; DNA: TGTGCCATCAGTGACCGGACAGGGGGCCACGAGCAGTACTTC
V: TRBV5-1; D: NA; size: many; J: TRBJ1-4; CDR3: CASSSSGGEEKLFF; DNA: TGCGCCAGCAGTTCCTCGGGAGGGGAGGAAAAACTGTTTTTT
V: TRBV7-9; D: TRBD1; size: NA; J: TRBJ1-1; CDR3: CASREPTGVGAEAFF; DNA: TGTGCCAGCAGGGAGCCGACAGGGGTTGGGGCTGAAGCTTTCTTT
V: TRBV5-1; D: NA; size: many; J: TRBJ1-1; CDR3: CASSQDSMNTEAFF; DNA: TGCGCCAGCAGCCAGGACAGTATGAACACTGAAGCTTTCTTT
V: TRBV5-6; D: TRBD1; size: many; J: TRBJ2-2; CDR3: CASSLYIGGDTGELFF; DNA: TGTGCCAGCAGCTTGTATATAGGGGGCGACACCGGGGAGCTGTTTTTT
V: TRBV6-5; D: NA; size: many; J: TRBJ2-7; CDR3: CASSYSTGYEQYF; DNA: TGTGCCAGCAGTTACTCTACGGGATACGAGCAGTACTTC
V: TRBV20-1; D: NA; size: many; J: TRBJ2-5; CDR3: CSAKGDQQETQYF; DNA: TGCAGTGCTAAAGGGGACCAACAAGAGACCCAGTACTTC
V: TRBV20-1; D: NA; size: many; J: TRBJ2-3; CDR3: CSANPGHNPTDTQYF; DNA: TGCAGTGCGAATCCGGGACACAATCCCACAGATACGCAGTATTTT
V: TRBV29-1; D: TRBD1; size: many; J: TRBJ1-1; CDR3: CSVPGQGQDEAFF; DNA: TGCAGCGTTCCGGGACAGGGGCAAGACGAAGCCTTCTTT
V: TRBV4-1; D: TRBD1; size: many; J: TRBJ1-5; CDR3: CASSQVFGRGPSNQPQHF; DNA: TGCGCCAGCAGCCAAGTTTTCGGGAGGGGGCCGAGCAATCAGCCCCAGCATTTT